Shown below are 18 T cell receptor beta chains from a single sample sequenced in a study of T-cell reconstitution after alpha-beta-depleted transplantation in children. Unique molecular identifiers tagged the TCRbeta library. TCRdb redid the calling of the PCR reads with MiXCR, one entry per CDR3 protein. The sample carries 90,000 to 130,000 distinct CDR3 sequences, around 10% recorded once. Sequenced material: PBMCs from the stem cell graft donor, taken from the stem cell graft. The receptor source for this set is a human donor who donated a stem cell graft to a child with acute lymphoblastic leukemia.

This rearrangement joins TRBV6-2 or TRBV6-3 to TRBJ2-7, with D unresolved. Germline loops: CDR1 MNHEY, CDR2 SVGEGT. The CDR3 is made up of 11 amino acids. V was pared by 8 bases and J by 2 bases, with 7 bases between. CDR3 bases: TGTGCCAGCCGGAATGCCTACGAGCAGTACTTC. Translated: CASRNAYEQYF.

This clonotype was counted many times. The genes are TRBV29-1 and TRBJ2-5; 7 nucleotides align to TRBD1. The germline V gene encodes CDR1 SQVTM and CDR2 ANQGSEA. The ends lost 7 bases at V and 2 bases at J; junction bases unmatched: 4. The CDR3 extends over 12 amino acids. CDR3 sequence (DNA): TGCAGCGCAAAGACAGGGCAAGAGACCCAGTACTTC. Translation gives CSAKTGQETQYF.

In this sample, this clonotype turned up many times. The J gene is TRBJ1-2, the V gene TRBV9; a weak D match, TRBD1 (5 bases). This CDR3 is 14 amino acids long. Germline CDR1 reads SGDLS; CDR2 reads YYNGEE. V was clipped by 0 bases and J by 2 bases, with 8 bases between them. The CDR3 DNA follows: TGTGCCAGCAGCGTAGCTCGGGGGAACTATGGCTACACCTTC. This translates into CASSVARGNYGYTF. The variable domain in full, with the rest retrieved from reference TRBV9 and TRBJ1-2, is DSGVTQTPKHLITATGQRVTLRCSPRSGDLSVYWYQQSLDQGLQFLIQYYNGEERAKGNILERFSAQQFPDLHSELNLSSLELGDSALYFCASSVARGNYGYTFGSGTRLTVV.

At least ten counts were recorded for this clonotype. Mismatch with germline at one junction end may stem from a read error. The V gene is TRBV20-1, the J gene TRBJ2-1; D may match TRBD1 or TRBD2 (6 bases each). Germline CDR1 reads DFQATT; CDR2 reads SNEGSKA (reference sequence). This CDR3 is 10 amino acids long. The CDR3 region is CSAHRGAPIF. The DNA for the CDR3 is TGCAGTGCTCATAGGGGGGCTCCGATCTTC.

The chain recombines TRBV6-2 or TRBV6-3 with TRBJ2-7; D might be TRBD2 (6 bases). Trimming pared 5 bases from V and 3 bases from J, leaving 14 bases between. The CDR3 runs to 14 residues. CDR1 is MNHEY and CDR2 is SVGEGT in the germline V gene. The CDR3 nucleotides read TGTGCCAGCAGTCTCCGACTAGACCTCTACGAGCAGTACTTC. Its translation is CASSLRLDLYEQYF.

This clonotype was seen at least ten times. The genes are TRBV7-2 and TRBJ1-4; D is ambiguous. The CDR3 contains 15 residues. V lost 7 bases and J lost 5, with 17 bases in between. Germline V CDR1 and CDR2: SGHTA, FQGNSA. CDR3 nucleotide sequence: TGTGCCAGCACCACTGGGCAGGCTAAGAATGAAAAACTGTTTTTT. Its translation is CASTTGQAKNEKLFF.

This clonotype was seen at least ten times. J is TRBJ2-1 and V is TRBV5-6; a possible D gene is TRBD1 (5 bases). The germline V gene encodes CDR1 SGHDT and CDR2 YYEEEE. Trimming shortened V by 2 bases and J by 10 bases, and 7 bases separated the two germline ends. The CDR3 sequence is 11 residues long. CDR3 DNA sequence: TGTGCCAGCAGCTTCACAGGAGAGCAGTTCTTC. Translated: CASSFTGEQFF.

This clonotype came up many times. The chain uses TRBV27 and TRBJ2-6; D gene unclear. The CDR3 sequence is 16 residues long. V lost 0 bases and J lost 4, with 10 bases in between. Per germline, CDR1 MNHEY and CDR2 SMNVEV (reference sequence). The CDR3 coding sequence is TGTGCCAGCAGTTTATCGAACAGTGGAGGGGCCAACGTCCTGACTTTC. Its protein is CASSLSNSGGANVLTF.

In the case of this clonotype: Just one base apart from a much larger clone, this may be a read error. CDR3 sequence reads: CASIIPQGQYAYPNYGYTF. CDR3 bases: TGTGCCAGCATCATACCTCAGGGCCAATACGCTTACCCGAACTATGGCTACACCTTC. J is TRBJ1-2 and V is TRBV12-3 or TRBV12-4, with D perhaps matching TRBD1 (5 bases). The CDR3 is made up of 19 amino acids. V shed 7 bases and J shed 2 bases, with 29 bases lying between them.

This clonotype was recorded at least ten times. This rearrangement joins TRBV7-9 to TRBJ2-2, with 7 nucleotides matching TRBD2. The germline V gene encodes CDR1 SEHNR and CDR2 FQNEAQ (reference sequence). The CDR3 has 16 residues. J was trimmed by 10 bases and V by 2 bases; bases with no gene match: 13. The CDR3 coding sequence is TGTGCCAGCAGCTTATCCGGCGGGAGTCCCACTGTGGAGCTGTTTTTT. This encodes CASSLSGGSPTVELFF. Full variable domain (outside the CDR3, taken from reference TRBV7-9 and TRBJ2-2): DTGVSQNPRHKITKRGQNVTFRCDPISEHNRLYWYRQTLGQGPEFLTYFQNEAQLEKSRLLSDRFSAERPKGSFSTLEIQRTEQGDSAMYLCASSLSGGSPTVELFFGEGSRLTVL.

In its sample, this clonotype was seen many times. The CDR3 nucleotides read TGTGCCAGCAGTTTGGGAAGCGGGGCAGATACGCAGTATTTT. Translating it yields CASSLGSGADTQYF. J is TRBJ2-3 and V is TRBV12-3 or TRBV12-4, with 7 bases identical to TRBD2. Trimming took 3 bases from V and 4 from J; bases not matched to a gene: 4. CDR3 size: 14 residues.

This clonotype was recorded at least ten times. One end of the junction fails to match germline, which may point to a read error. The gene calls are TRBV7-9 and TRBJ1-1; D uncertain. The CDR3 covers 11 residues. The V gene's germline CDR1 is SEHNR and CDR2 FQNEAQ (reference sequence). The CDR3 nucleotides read TGTGCCAGCACCTTAGGGCAGAAAGCTTTCTTT. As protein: CASTLGQKAFF.

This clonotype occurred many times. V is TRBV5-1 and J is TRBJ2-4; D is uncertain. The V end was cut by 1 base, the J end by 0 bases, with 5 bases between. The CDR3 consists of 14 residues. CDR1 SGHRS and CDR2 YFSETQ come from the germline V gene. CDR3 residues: CASSLTLAKNIQYF. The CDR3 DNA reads TGCGCCAGCAGCTTGACATTAGCCAAAAACATTCAGTACTTC.

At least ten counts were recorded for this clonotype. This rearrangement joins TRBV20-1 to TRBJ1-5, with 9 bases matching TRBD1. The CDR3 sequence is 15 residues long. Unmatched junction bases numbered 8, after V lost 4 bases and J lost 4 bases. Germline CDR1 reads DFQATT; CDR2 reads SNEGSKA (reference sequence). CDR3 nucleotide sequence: TGCAGTGCTACTGGACAGGGGATAGGGAATCAGCCCCAGCATTTT. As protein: CSATGQGIGNQPQHF.

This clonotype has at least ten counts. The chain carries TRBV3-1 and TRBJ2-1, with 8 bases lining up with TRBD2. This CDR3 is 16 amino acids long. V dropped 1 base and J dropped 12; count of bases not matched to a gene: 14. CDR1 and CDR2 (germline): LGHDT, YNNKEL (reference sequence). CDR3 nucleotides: TGTGCCAGCAGCCAAGTTGCCGGGACTAGAATTAGAAGGCAGTTCTTC. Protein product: CASSQVAGTRIRRQFF.

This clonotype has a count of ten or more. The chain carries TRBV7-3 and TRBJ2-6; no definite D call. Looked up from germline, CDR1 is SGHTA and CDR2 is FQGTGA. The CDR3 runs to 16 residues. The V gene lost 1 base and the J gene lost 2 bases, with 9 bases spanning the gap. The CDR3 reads CASSLRGGAGANVLTF. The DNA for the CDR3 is TGTGCCAGCAGCTTAAGGGGTGGAGCTGGGGCCAACGTCCTGACTTTC.

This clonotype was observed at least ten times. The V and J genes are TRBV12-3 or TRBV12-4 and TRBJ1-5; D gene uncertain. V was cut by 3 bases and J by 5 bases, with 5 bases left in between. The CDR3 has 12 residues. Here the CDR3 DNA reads TGTGCCAGCAGTTTTCGATATCAGCCCCAGCATTTT. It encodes CASSFRYQPQHF.

CDR3 protein: CASSYAYIEQYF. CDR3 DNA: TGTGCCAGCAGTTACGCCTACATCGAGCAGTACTTC. The V call is TRBV6-2 or TRBV6-3, the J call TRBJ2-7, with no clear D. The CDR3 is made up of 12 amino acids. Germline loops: CDR1 MNHEY, CDR2 SVGEGT. Trimming shortened V by 2 bases and J by 6 bases, and 8 bases separated the two germline ends.